The clone carrying this T cell receptor (beta chain) showed up many times. These data are taken from a study of chronic HIV infection and antiretroviral therapy. The V gene end was trimmed by 6 bases and the J gene end by 1 base; junction bases not matched to a gene: 5. Germline V gives CDR1 MDHEN, CDR2 SYDVKM. The CDR3 sequence is 14 residues long. Using its own MiXCR run on the 5' RACE reads, TCRdb lists one record per CDR3 protein. The table includes about 38,000 distinct CDR3 sequences, about 8.1% detected once. The clonotype originates from an adult who had HIV and had not received antiretroviral therapy, or was an uninfected healthy control (not recorded which). The chain links TRBV28 to TRBJ1-1; TRBD1 matches 7 bases. What was sequenced was peripheral blood. The CDR3 bases are TGTGCCAGCAGGCCGGGACAGTCGAACACTGAAGCTTTCTTT. It encodes CASRPGQSNTEAFF.